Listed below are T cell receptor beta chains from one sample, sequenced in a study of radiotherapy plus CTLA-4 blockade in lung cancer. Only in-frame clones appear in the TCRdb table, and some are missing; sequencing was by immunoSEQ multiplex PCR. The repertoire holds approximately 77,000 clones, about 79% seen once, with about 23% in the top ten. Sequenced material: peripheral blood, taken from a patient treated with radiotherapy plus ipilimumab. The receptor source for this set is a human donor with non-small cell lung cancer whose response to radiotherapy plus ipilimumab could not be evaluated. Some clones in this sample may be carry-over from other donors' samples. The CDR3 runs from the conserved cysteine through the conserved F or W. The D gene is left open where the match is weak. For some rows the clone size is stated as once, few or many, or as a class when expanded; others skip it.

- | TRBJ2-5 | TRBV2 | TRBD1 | CASSDWTGRETQYF | TGTGCCAGCAGTGACTGGACAGGGAGAGAGACCCAGTACTTC
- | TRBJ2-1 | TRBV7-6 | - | CASSWAQGYEQFF | TGTGCCAGCAGCTGGGCGCAGGGGTATGAGCAGTTCTTC
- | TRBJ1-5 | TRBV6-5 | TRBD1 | CASSYSGGGQPQHF | TGTGCCAGCAGTTACTCAGGGGGCGGTCAGCCCCAGCATTTT
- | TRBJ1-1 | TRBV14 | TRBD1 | CASSPPGQGRTEAFF | TGTGCCAGCAGCCCACCGGGACAGGGGCGCACTGAAGCTTTCTTT
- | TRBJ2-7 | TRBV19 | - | CASSIVLGQNYEQYF | TGTGCCAGTAGTATAGTTTTAGGACAGAACTACGAGCAGTACTTC
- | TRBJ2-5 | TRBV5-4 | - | CASSRAGRGHETQYF | TGTGCCAGCAGCCGTGCGGGCAGGGGCCACGAGACCCAGTACTTC
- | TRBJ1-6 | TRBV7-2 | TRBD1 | CASSLGEDRSLHF | TGTGCCAGCAGCTTAGGGGAGGACAGGTCCCTCCACTTT
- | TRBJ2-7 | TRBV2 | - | CASGLGNRAGEQYF | TGTGCCAGCGGTTTAGGTAACAGGGCGGGCGAGCAGTACTTC
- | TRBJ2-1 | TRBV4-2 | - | CASSQDLGRNEQFF | TGTGCCAGCAGCCAAGATCTGGGGAGAAATGAGCAGTTCTTC
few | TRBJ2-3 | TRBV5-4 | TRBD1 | CASSRQGTGTDTQYF | TGTGCCAGCAGCAGACAGGGAACGGGCACAGATACGCAGTATTTT
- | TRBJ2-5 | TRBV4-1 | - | CASSQVFLETQYF | TGCGCCAGCAGCCAAGTTTTCTTAGAGACCCAGTACTTC
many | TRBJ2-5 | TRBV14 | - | CASSQQGWYQETQYF | TGTGCCAGCAGCCAGCAGGGATGGTACCAAGAGACCCAGTACTTC
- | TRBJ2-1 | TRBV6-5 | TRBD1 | CASSYGGTGWVNEQFF | TGTGCCAGCAGTTACGGAGGGACAGGGTGGGTCAATGAGCAGTTCTTC
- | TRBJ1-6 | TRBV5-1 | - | CASSADGGGSPLHF | TGCGCCAGCAGCGCGGACGGGGGAGGCTCACCCCTCCACTTT
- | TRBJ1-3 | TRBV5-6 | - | CASSPGNSGNTIYF | TGTGCCAGCAGCCCAGGGAACTCTGGAAACACCATATATTTT
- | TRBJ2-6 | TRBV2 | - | CASSELSRFPSGANVLTF | TGTGCCAGCAGTGAGTTGTCCAGGTTTCCCTCTGGGGCCAACGTCCTGACTTTC
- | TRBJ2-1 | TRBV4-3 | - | CASSQHPSRLANNEQFF | TGCGCCAGCAGCCAGCATCCCTCTAGGTTGGCAAACAATGAGCAGTTCTTC
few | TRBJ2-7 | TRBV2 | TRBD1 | CATTRDRYEQYF | TGTGCCACCACCCGGGACAGATACGAGCAGTACTTC
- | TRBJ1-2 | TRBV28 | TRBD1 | CASSSHLTGQANYGYTF | TGTGCCAGCAGTTCTCACCTAACCGGACAGGCTAACTATGGCTACACCTTC
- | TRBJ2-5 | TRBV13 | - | CASSFAGQGTQYF | TGTGCCAGCAGCTTCGCCGGCCAGGGGACCCAGTACTTC
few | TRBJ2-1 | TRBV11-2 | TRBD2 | CASSRQAGAYNEQFF | TGTGCCAGCAGCCGGCAGGCGGGGGCCTACAATGAGCAGTTCTTC
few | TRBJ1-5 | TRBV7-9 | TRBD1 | CASSLTGGYQPQHF | TGTGCCAGCAGCTTAACAGGGGGATATCAGCCCCAGCATTTT
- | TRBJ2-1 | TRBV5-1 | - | CASSLGGGASSYNEQFF | TGCGCCAGCAGCTTGGGGGGCGGGGCGAGCTCCTACAATGAGCAGTTCTTC
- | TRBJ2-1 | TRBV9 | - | CASSVAADGLHGEQFF | TGTGCCAGCAGCGTAGCCGCGGACGGACTCCACGGTGAGCAGTTCTTC
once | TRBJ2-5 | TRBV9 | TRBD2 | CASSVSGGTQETQYF | TGTGCCAGCAGCGTTAGCGGGGGGACCCAAGAGACCCAGTACTTC
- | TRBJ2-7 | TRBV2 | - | CASWTGSYEQYF | TGTGCAAGCTGGACGGGATCCTACGAGCAGTACTTC
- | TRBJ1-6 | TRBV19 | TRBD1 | CATQLTGVNSPLHF | TGTGCCACTCAACTGACAGGGGTGAATTCACCCCTCCACTTT
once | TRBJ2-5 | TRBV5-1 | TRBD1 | CASRDRAQQETQYF | TGCGCCAGCAGGGACAGGGCCCAGCAAGAGACCCAGTACTTC
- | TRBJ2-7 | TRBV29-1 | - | CSVEGSGTRAYEQYF | TGCAGCGTTGAAGGGTCAGGGACAAGAGCCTACGAGCAGTACTTC
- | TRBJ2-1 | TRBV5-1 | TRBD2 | CASSLNGLAGGRNEQFF | TGCGCCAGCAGCTTGAATGGACTAGCGGGGGGCCGGAATGAGCAGTTCTTC
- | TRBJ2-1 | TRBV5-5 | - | CASSLVQVHSSYNEQFF | TGTGCCAGCAGCTTGGTCCAGGTCCATTCCTCCTACAATGAGCAGTTCTTC
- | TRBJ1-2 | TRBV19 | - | CASSPTERYGYTF | TGTGCCAGTAGTCCGACAGAAAGGTATGGCTACACCTTC
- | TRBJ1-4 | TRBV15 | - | CATSRGGTTNEKLFF | TGTGCCACCAGCAGAGGGGGCACAACTAATGAAAAACTGTTTTTT
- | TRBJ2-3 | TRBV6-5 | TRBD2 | CASSSGGLDTQYF | TGTGCCAGCAGTAGCGGGGGCCTAGATACGCAGTATTTT
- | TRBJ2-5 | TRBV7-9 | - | CASSSWAGIGETQYF | TGTGCCAGCAGCTCCTGGGCCGGGATCGGAGAGACCCAGTACTTC
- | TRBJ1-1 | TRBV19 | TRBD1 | CASSRTGRTEAFF | TGTGCCAGTAGCAGGACAGGGAGGACTGAAGCTTTCTTT
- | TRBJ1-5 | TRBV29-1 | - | CSVAQGLNQPQHF | TGCAGCGTAGCTCAGGGGCTCAATCAGCCCCAGCATTTT
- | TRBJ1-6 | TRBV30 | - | CAWSGGGPRNSPLHF | TGTGCCTGGAGTGGGGGCGGACCCAGAAATTCACCCCTCCACTTT
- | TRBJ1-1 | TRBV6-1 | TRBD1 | CASIFDRGDTEAFF | TGTGCCAGCATTTTCGACAGGGGGGACACTGAAGCTTTCTTT
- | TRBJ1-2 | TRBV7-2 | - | CASSLGAGSGGYTF | TGTGCCAGCAGCTTAGGAGCAGGGTCTGGAGGCTACACCTTC